This T cell receptor beta chain was observed in a study of cytomegalovirus exposure and HLA in healthy donors (dated by TCRdb to the late 2010s). Some background on the complete study: According to an earlier analysis of 587 of the donors, some 180 million T cells yielded 117 million unique TCR beta sequences and 276 Gb of sequence data. All discovery cohort repertoires had been generated on a single sequencing platform. In an earlier analysis of roughly 580 of the donors, high-throughput TCR beta sequencing was used to judge whether each TCR beta V gene segment behaved as functional or pseudogenic. A later analysis re-analyzed previously published TCR beta repertoires from approximately 670 donors and added high-resolution HLA genotyping to study TCR occurrence patterns. Donor age, sex, ethnicity and CMV serostatus were compiled alongside the repertoire data. An early release covering about 600 HLA-typed donors comprised 300 to 350 gigabases of sequencing data and 65 million to 100 million unique TCR sequences. Among the roughly 390 genotyped donors, about 85% belonged to the genetic ancestry cluster associated with self-reported Caucasian donors. HLA typing included class I and class II loci at four-digit resolution. High-throughput TCR immunosequencing, statistical association of individual TCRs with disease status, and machine learning were combined to predict cytomegalovirus infection status. On average, 235,054 unique TCR beta nucleotide sequences were sequenced per donor among about 400 genotyped donors of the cohort, with about 17% of those sequences being non-productive. The study aimed to test whether cataloging public T cell receptors could reveal signatures of past pathogen exposure. Several DR-DQ haplotypes were handled as single units for association and clustering because linkage in the cohort was strong. Along with the approximately 670-subject first cohort, a separate validation cohort of 120 different subjects was used. Typing coverage differed by locus: A, B, C, DRB1 and DQB1 were typed in roughly 629-640 donors, DQA1 in approximately 520, DPA1 in around 610, and DPB1 in just under 490. The study profiled the T cell repertoires of 550 to 700 subjects by immunosequencing and related them to cytomegalovirus serostatus. A later genetic analysis used genome-wide SNP genotypes for about 60% of the roughly 700 donors, treating that subset as a discovery cohort. In the later analysis, no new phenotypic data were used to find candidate immune exposures; instead, reliance was placed on TCR beta sequences and their occurrence across donors.

The library was built by means of the immunoSEQ multiplex PCR assay. A mixture of 60 forward primers for TCR Vbeta segments and 13 reverse primers for TCR Jbeta segments was used in the multiplex PCR. Amplification of the CDR3 region of rearranged TCR beta genes was performed with a multiplex PCR assay on genomic DNA. Amplified TCR beta libraries were sequenced as 87-base-pair reads on the Illumina HiSeq System. As for the authors' bioinformatics: In a later analysis, tens of millions of unique TCR beta chains were counted across the roughly 670 repertoires, and roughly 11 million of these chains were shared by at least two donors. To remove PCR and sequencing errors, raw reads were error-corrected and collapsed into unique sequences using a nearest-neighbor algorithm that merged closely related sequences. CDR3 sequences were aligned to IMGT reference sequences to assign V, D and J gene segments. For a sequence to be retained, a match of at least six nucleotides to both a V gene segment and a J gene segment was required. Rearrangements were classified as productive when the CDR3 lacked stop codons and remained in frame with V and J, and all other rearrangements were classified as non-productive. Following IMGT convention, CDR3 was defined as the stretch from the second conserved V-encoded cysteine up to the conserved J-encoded phenylalanine. Sequences without an unambiguous match to a single V gene segment were excluded from the earlier analysis of a few hundred of the donors. An earlier analysis of fewer than 650 of the donors classified V segments as functional when productive rearrangements were above 56.7% and as segregating when the standard deviation between donors was above 5%. A statistical classification framework was built to diagnose cytomegalovirus status from the catalog of TCR beta chain sequences. A later analysis assigned V and J genes by comparing TCR nucleotide sequences with IMGT/GENE-DB human TR gene sequences. Using the TCRdist pipeline, a later analysis assigned CDR3 sequences along with most-parsimonious VDJ recombination scenarios. In a later analysis, every TCR beta chain was defined by the combination of its CDR3 amino acid sequence and its V-gene family, and reads without a unique V-gene family were dropped. In a later analysis, several hundred highly shared, low-generation-probability nucleotide sequences were removed to address suspected cross-contamination and a sequencing artifact. In a later analysis, a clonal expansion index for each public chain was calculated from normalized within-repertoire ranks of inferred template counts. Generation probabilities in a later analysis came from a VDJ recombination model fitted to out-of-frame rearrangements, and those results were checked against IGoR. In a later analysis, TCR-TCR, TCR-HLA and TCR-CMV co-occurrence was scored with hypergeometric tests, and a repertoire-size bias correction was applied to TCR pairs. A later analysis estimated false discovery rates by permuting HLA or CMV assignments 20 times. In a later analysis, co-occurring TCRs were grouped using DBSCAN, and TCRdist sequence similarity was added for clustering within HLA-allele-positive subsets. Repertoires with fewer than 30,000 or more than 120,000 public chains, plus five repertoires with anomalous nucleotide sharing, were excluded from co-occurrence clustering. Entries here come from immuneACCESS through TCRdb and include only in-frame sequences with V and J called. Some clones fail to appear in such tables; in the studies checked, an unresolved V gene covers under half of the shortfall, and the cause of the remainder is unknown. V and J calls and clone size come straight from that table; D and trimming were deduced from the DNA. For this sample there are around 150,000 clones; about 81% appear just once. The ten largest clonotypes hold 8.1% of the sample.

What the research found in general, with its limitations: Compared with equally common non-associated chains, HLA-associated TCR beta chains in a later analysis were more clonally expanded and had lower generation probabilities. A total of fewer than 200 TCR beta chains were listed by the study as associated with cytomegalovirus. A group of highly shared sequence variants was considered likely to be a technical artifact of the sequencing pipeline. Strong co-occurrence of HLA alleles, especially DR and DQ, made assigning TCR associations to individual alleles difficult. Broadly in line with IMGT annotations, most TCR beta V segments showed up in productive rearrangements about 90% or about 30% of the time in an earlier analysis of under 700 of the donors. HLA typing was unavailable for some donors at each locus, so association tests used only the typed subset. For the cohort, immune exposure information was limited to CMV serostatus. A later analysis found that most CMV-associated TCR beta chains appeared HLA-restricted, with HLA associations seemingly driven largely by CMV exposure. A further reported finding was that TCR beta sequences accurately predicted the HLA-A and HLA-B alleles for most subjects in the first cohort. Only TCR beta chains were sequenced in this cohort, and the absence of alpha or paired-chain data limited detectable features. Because counts were too low, roughly 16 rarely observed V segments, including chromosome 9 orphons, were left out of the earlier analysis of several hundred of the donors. While some public TCRs were present in many individuals, most TCR sequences turned up only very rarely across donors. Correlated functional status among segregating V segments might be attributable to linkage disequilibrium, but an unknown experimental factor could not be ruled out. A few of the identified cytomegalovirus-associated TCR beta chains were confirmed in vitro to be specific for cytomegalovirus antigens. According to a later analysis, parvovirus B19, influenza, CMV and Epstein-Barr virus appeared linked to several top co-occurrence clusters. In a later analysis, TCR association rates were found to vary across HLA loci, with the most associated TCRs seen for DRB1 alleles and the fewest for HLA-C alleles. The classifier was reported to diagnose cytomegalovirus status with high specificity and sensitivity in both the original cohort and the validation cohort. Specific HLA alleles were associated with over 15,000 TCR beta sequences at a false discovery rate of 0.05 in a later analysis. A later genetic analysis associated a missense DCLRE1C variant with V-gene and J-gene trimming of TCR beta chains, and an independent cohort replicated the association. According to a later genetic analysis, donors in an Asian-associated ancestry cluster had fewer N-insertions in productive TCRs than the approximately 690-donor mean. The authors suggested that the approach could potentially be extended to other disease states and immunological phenotypes. Roughly uniform sequencing depth across donors was assumed in presence/absence analyses, although this assumption may not hold. Because the 87-base-pair reads could not distinguish some IMGT-functional V segments, including TRBV6-2 and TRBV6-3, those segments were excluded.

The cohort was made up of approximately 670 healthy bone marrow donors. All cohort members were sampled while nominally healthy, although unrecorded immune exposures were likely present. The donor was CMV seropositive and was included in the group of approximately 300 seropositive cohort members. Every donor gave a peripheral blood sample, and the peripheral blood mononuclear cells from that sample were used for TCR beta sequencing. Genomic DNA extraction from the blood cell samples was performed with the Qiagen DNeasy Blood Extraction Kit. Including cysteine and phenylalanine, the CDR3 has 16 amino acids. CDR3 DNA is the only sequence kept; it has 48 bases, read in frame from the first base. The junction carries 18 bases between V and J, which are trimmed by 3 bases and 2 bases respectively. According to the germline V gene (reference sequence), CDR1 reads SGHKS and CDR2 reads YYEKEE. Concerning this clone: Its cognate antigen has yet to be identified. Per-base qualities were not stored, and no clone one base away is much larger.

This chain joins TRBV5-5 to TRBJ2-7, and TRBD2 may be the D gene, going by 6 matching bases. The sample was PBMCs. The TCR comes from a woman aged 45-59 years in good health and CMV-seropositive. The CDR3 sequence is CASSSNVRGRTYEQYF. The DNA sequence is given as TGTGCCAGCAGCTCCAACGTCCGGGGGAGAACCTACGAGCAGTACTTC.